These 29 T cell receptor beta chains came from one sample sequenced in a study of blood T cells in healthy people across ages. The use of a sample-barcoded 5' primer and a J-beta primer mix characterized a second PCR of 7 to 11 cycles. TCRdb reanalysed the 5' RACE reads using MiXCR and keeps one entry per CDR3 protein. The table includes about 1.8 million distinct CDR3 sequences, 49% detected once. The sequenced sample consisted of blood. The receptors shown here come from a woman in her forties in good health.

V is TRBV7-2 and J is TRBJ2-3; unclear D gene. Germline V gene lookup returns CDR1 SGHTA and CDR2 FQGNSA. This CDR3 has 15 residues. V was cut by 1 base and J by 0 bases, with 8 bases left in between. The CDR3 sequence: CASSLEVTSTDTQYF. The CDR3 DNA reads as TGTGCCAGCAGCTTAGAAGTGACTAGCACAGATACGCAGTATTTT.

Only a few counts were recorded for this clonotype. V is TRBV4-2 and J is TRBJ2-7; TRBD1 is a possible D gene (5 bases). The germline V gene has CDR1 LGHNA and CDR2 YNFKEQ. The CDR3 has 16 residues. V gave up 0 bases and J gave up 7 bases, with 19 bases separating them. CDR3 in DNA: TGTGCCAGCAGCCAAGAAAGGAAGCAGGGCCTGGGGGAGCAGTACTTC. It translates to CASSQERKQGLGEQYF.

The CDR3: CSAIAGDKNIQYF. The CDR3 DNA is TGCAGTGCTATTGCGGGTGACAAAAACATTCAGTACTTC. The chain is built from TRBV20-1 and TRBJ2-4, with a possible D match to TRBD2 (5 bases). Germline CDR1 is DFQATT and CDR2 is SNEGSKA (reference sequence). Trimming removed 4 bases at V and 3 bases at J, with 10 bases between. The CDR3 extends over 13 amino acids.

The V call is TRBV9, the J call TRBJ2-4; 10 bases are shared with TRBD2. Germline assignment: CDR1 SGDLS and CDR2 YYNGEE. Germline trimming cut 0 bases from V and 13 bases from J; bases unmatched to any gene: 13. This CDR3 comprises 16 residues. For the CDR3, the DNA is TGTGCCAGCAGCGTAGCAGCGGGGGGGGCACTCGATGAGCAGTACTTC. Residues: CASSVAAGGALDEQYF.

The chain recombines TRBV3-1 with TRBJ1-6, with D uncertain. The CDR3 totals 16 residues. The germline V gene encodes CDR1 LGHDT and CDR2 YNNKEL (reference sequence). The V gene lost 0 bases and the J gene lost 13 bases, with 19 bases spanning the gap. The CDR3 spells CASSQDGKRTAGPLHF. Here the CDR3 DNA reads TGTGCCAGCAGCCAAGATGGAAAGCGGACGGCCGGCCCCCTCCACTTT.

This clonotype has only one observation. The genes are TRBV29-1 and TRBJ1-1; the D gene is possibly TRBD1 (5 bases). Germline lookup yields CDR1 SQVTM and CDR2 ANQGSEA. The CDR3 spans 13 residues. Between the trimmed V and J ends, which lost 6 bases and 0 bases, there was a span of 11 bases. This chain's CDR3 is CSVWDRVNTEAFF. The CDR3 DNA follows: TGCAGCGTGTGGGACCGCGTGAACACTGAAGCTTTCTTT.

The J gene is TRBJ1-2, the V gene TRBV29-1, with TRBD1 matching 7 bases. Trimming removed 4 bases from V and 6 bases from J; junction bases left unmatched: 11. From germline, CDR1 is SQVTM and CDR2 ANQGSEA. CDR3 length: 14 amino acids. In DNA form, the CDR3 reads TGCAGCGTTGTTTTCAGGGGGGTAATGGATGGCTACACCTTC. This encodes CSVVFRGVMDGYTF.

The chain is built from TRBV7-9 and TRBJ2-5; 9 bases are shared with TRBD1. Germline V gene lookup returns CDR1 SEHNR and CDR2 FQNEAQ (reference sequence). The CDR3 consists of 15 residues. J was trimmed by 5 bases and V by 5 bases; bases with no gene match: 9. The CDR3 DNA follows: TGTGCCAGCAGCGCACCCGGGACAGGGTTCGAGACCCAGTACTTC. The encoded protein is CASSAPGTGFETQYF.

The rearrangement joins TRBV4-1 to TRBJ2-1; 7 bases align to TRBD1. With V trimmed by 1 base and J by 9 bases, 6 bases remained unmatched. The germline gives CDR1 MGHRA, CDR2 YSYEKL. This CDR3 spans 14 amino acids. The CDR3 DNA sequence: TGCGCCAGCAGCCAAGGCGACAGGGACGGTGAGCAGTTCTTC. Translated: CASSQGDRDGEQFF.

The V gene is TRBV28, the J gene TRBJ2-6, with 7 bases identical to TRBD1. The CDR3 spans 16 residues. V was pared by 7 bases and J by 0 bases, with 6 bases of the junction left unmatched. CDR1 is MDHEN and CDR2 is SYDVKM in the germline V gene. DNA of the CDR3: TGTGCCAGCATGGGACAGTTCCCCTCTGGGGCCAACGTCCTGACTTTC. It yields the protein CASMGQFPSGANVLTF.

J is TRBJ1-1 and V is TRBV12-3 or TRBV12-4; 9 bases map to TRBD1. The CDR3 is made up of 15 amino acids. Trimming cost V 5 bases and J 3 bases; bases outside gene matches: 7. The CDR3 DNA sequence: TGTGCCAGCAGTCGGGGACAGGGTGCTTACACTGAAGCTTTCTTT. This codes for CASSRGQGAYTEAFF.

The CDR3 bases are TGTGCCAGCAGCCAGGACACAGGGGATGGTGGCTACACCTTC. Translated, it gives CASSQDTGDGGYTF. The chain joins TRBV4-2 to TRBJ1-2; 7 bases match TRBD1. V lost 3 bases and J lost 7; bases outside the gene matches: 8. Germline V gene lookup returns CDR1 LGHNA and CDR2 YNFKEQ. The CDR3 has 14 residues.

This clonotype showed up just a few times. V is TRBV7-2 and J is TRBJ2-1; D possibly matches TRBD1 or TRBD2 (5 bases each). Germline-derived CDR1 and CDR2 are SGHTA and FQGNSA. Trimming left V 1 base short and J 9 bases short, with 10 bases between. The CDR3 totals 13 residues. Here the CDR3 reads CASSLDRDGEQFF. Written as DNA, the CDR3 is TGTGCCAGCAGCTTAGATCGGGACGGTGAGCAGTTCTTC.

A few counts support this clonotype. The gene calls are TRBV20-1 and TRBJ2-7, with 7 bases lining up with TRBD1. The CDR3 extends over 14 amino acids. Germline V lookup: CDR1 DFQATT, CDR2 SNEGSKA (reference sequence). Losses at the gene ends were 4 bases for V and 1 base for J; bases not matched to a gene: 7. CDR3 loop: CSATQGERSYEQYF. CDR3 nucleotides: TGCAGTGCTACCCAGGGGGAACGTTCCTACGAGCAGTACTTC.

This chain connects TRBV12-3 or TRBV12-4 to TRBJ1-2; the D is unclear. This CDR3 is 13 amino acids long. The V gene lost 6 bases and the J gene lost 5 bases, with 13 bases spanning the gap. CDR3 loop: CASRPGGSYGYTF. The CDR3 region has the DNA TGTGCCAGCAGACCCGGAGGCAGTTATGGCTACACCTTC.

The chain couples TRBV7-2 to TRBJ1-4; tentative D call: TRBD1 (6 bases). The germline V gene has CDR1 SGHTA and CDR2 FQGNSA. V was trimmed by 5 bases and J by 6 bases, leaving 13 bases between them. This CDR3 is 14 amino acids long. CDR3 in amino acids: CASSGQGMHEKLFF. Here the CDR3 DNA reads TGTGCCAGCAGCGGGCAGGGGATGCATGAAAAACTGTTTTTT.

This clonotype was seen more than once but under ten times. The chain carries TRBV6-2 or TRBV6-3 and TRBJ2-5; D unclear. In germline, CDR1 is MNHEY, CDR2 SVGEGT. Between the trimmed V and J ends, which lost 5 bases and 2 bases, there was a span of 15 bases. The CDR3 totals 15 residues. The CDR3 DNA reads TGTGCCAGCAGTGGCCCCTCCCTTGAACAAGAGACCCAGTACTTC. Translating gives CASSGPSLEQETQYF.

This clonotype was seen repeatedly, ten times or more. The genes are TRBV18 and TRBJ2-5, with D unclear. Germline CDR1 and CDR2: KGHSH and LQKENI. This CDR3 comprises 12 residues. V was trimmed by 8 bases and J by 1 base, leaving 8 bases between them. The CDR3 nucleotides are TGTGCCAGCAGCCCGGCCCAAGAGACCCAGTACTTC. It specifies CASSPAQETQYF.

The chain couples TRBV5-5 to TRBJ1-1; weak D call: TRBD1 (6 bases). Germline V CDR1 and CDR2: SGHKS, YYEKEE (reference sequence). V lost 0 bases and J lost 3, with 21 bases in between. CDR3 length: 18 residues. The CDR3 DNA is TGTGCCAGCAGCTTGGGGGTCAGGGGTCGTTCGGCCTACACTGAAGCTTTCTTT. Residues: CASSLGVRGRSAYTEAFF. The complete variable domain, with remaining parts taken from reference TRBV5-5 and TRBJ1-1, reads DAGVTQSPTHLIKTRGQQVTLRCSPISGHKSVSWYQQVLGQGPQFIFQYYEKEERGRGNFPDRFSARQFPNYSSELNVNALLLGDSALYLCASSLGVRGRSAYTEAFFGQGTRLTVV.

This chain joins TRBV7-2 and TRBJ1-6; 7 bases map to TRBD1. V trimming: 6 bases; J trimming: 6 bases; junction bases outside the gene matches: 11. There are 16 residues in the CDR3. Per the germline V gene, CDR1 is SGHTA and CDR2 is FQGNSA. The DNA of the CDR3 is TGTGCCAGCAGACCAAGGCCGACAGGGCCTAATTCACCCCTCCACTTT. Amino acids: CASRPRPTGPNSPLHF.

This clonotype occurred many times. The chain carries TRBV20-1 and TRBJ2-2; D might be TRBD1 (5 bases). CDR1 and CDR2 from the germline V gene are DFQATT and SNEGSKA (reference sequence). The CDR3 has 15 residues. V was pared by 0 bases and J by 1 base, with 9 bases between. The CDR3 DNA is TGCAGTGCTAGAGAAACAGGAGAGAACACCGGGGAGCTGTTTTTT. This sequence encodes CSARETGENTGELFF.

V gene TRBV7-9 combines with J gene TRBJ2-5; D possibly corresponds to TRBD2 (6 bases). This CDR3 has 14 amino acids. V was shortened by 8 bases and J by 0 bases, with 13 bases between the two germline ends. Germline CDR1 is SEHNR and CDR2 is FQNEAQ (reference sequence). The CDR3 is CASEPGEYQETQYF. The CDR3 region has the DNA TGTGCCAGCGAACCGGGAGAGTACCAAGAGACCCAGTACTTC.

The gene calls are TRBV20-1 and TRBJ2-1; 9 bases align to TRBD2. V dropped 3 bases and J dropped 7; count of bases not matched to a gene: 10. The CDR3 covers 15 residues. Germline V CDR1 and CDR2: DFQATT, SNEGSKA (reference sequence). The CDR3: CSASGVLAGYNEQFF. The CDR3 coding sequence is TGCAGTGCTAGCGGGGTGCTAGCGGGGTATAATGAGCAGTTCTTC.

This clonotype showed up just a few times. The chain recombines TRBV20-1 with TRBJ2-3, with 10 positions matching TRBD2. V lost 6 bases, J lost 2 bases, and 5 bases stayed unmatched. The CDR3 length is 14 residues. Germline V lookup: CDR1 DFQATT, CDR2 SNEGSKA (reference sequence). CDR3 nucleotides: TGCAGTGCAAAGACTAGCGGGTACACAGATACGCAGTATTTT. It is translated as CSAKTSGYTDTQYF.

The chain combines TRBV20-1 with TRBJ2-5; D not certain. Germline V CDR1 and CDR2: DFQATT, SNEGSKA (reference sequence). V was cut by 3 bases and J by 5 bases, with 7 bases left in between. The CDR3 covers 11 residues. The CDR3 DNA follows: TGCAGTGCTAGGGTTATGGAGACCCAGTACTTC. Protein sequence: CSARVMETQYF.

The rearrangement joins TRBV20-1 to TRBJ2-7; 9 positions match TRBD2. The assigned J gene may be wrong: the sequence end matches TRBJ2-5 better. The CDR3 totals 15 residues. Germline V gives CDR1 DFQATT, CDR2 SNEGSKA (reference sequence). The CDR3 DNA sequence: TGCAGTGCTAGGTGCGGCGGGGGGGCTGTAGAGACCCAGTACTTC. Translating it yields CSARCGGGAVETQYF.

The chain has TRBV4-2 and TRBJ1-1; no clear D. The CDR3 consists of 16 residues. Trimming stripped 2 bases from V and 4 bases from J, with 17 bases between. CDR1 is LGHNA, CDR2 YNFKEQ, per germline. Here the CDR3 DNA reads TGTGCCAGCAGCCAAAGTGGTACCTCGAGAGGCACTGAAGCTTTCTTT. Protein sequence: CASSQSGTSRGTEAFF.

This clonotype was detected a few times. The chain couples TRBV20-1 to TRBJ1-2; D is unresolved. Trimming removed 1 base from V and 7 bases from J, with 10 bases in between. The CDR3 has 12 amino acids. Germline CDR1 reads DFQATT; CDR2 reads SNEGSKA (reference sequence). In DNA form, the CDR3 reads TGCAGTGCTAGAGTTGAACAAGTTGGCTACACCTTC. It encodes CSARVEQVGYTF.

This clonotype was picked up a small number of times. This chain links TRBV6-2 or TRBV6-3 with TRBJ2-4; TRBD1 matches at 9 bases. The end of the DNA aligns better with TRBJ2-7, so the J call may be wrong. CDR1 is MNHEY and CDR2 is SVGEGT in the germline V gene. This CDR3 comprises 14 residues. CDR3 bases: TGTGCCAGCACCGCGGGACAGGGCCTTTACGAGCAGTACTTC. It translates to CASTAGQGLYEQYF.